This entry describes one T cell receptor beta chain. Its antigen remains unidentified. This entry belongs to a study of T cell responses to AZD1222 COVID-19 vaccine. Broader study findings: All repertoire sampling was performed exclusively after the peak T cell response. Recipients of two AZD1222 doses showed rising Spike-specific TCR breadth and depth. Mostly white British, mostly female donors; authors suggested clonal diversity may be underestimated. Vaccine-related CD4 TCRs covered spike, predominating at 160-218 and 743-854.

CDR1 is SGHDN and CDR2 is FVKESK in the germline V gene. V was cut by 6 bases and J by 0 bases, with 3 bases left in between. The CDR3 runs 13 residues. Sequencing used immunoSEQ multiplex PCR; TCRdb keeps in-frame clones, though not all of them. This sample has more than 70,000 clones, with roughly nine tenths found just once. The sequence was obtained from an adult who received the AZD1222 COVID-19 vaccine. This chain links TRBV14 with TRBJ1-6, with D unclear. Source: peripheral blood, taken 28 days after the second AZD1222 dose. CDR3 nucleotide sequence: TGTGCCAGCAGGAGCTCCTATAATTCACCCCTCCACTTT. Translation: CASRSSYNSPLHF.